This TCR beta chain was sequenced for a study of shared clonotypes between healthy human individuals. Study-wide context: Three plates each covered CD4 naive and memory; CD8 naive two, CD8 memory one.

The CDR3 runs to 14 residues. CDR1 is SQVTM, CDR2 ANQGSEA, per germline. Details on this clone: One end of the junction is discordant with germline, which a read error may explain. Different DNA sequences within this sample yield the same CDR3.

Repertoires were generated with immunoSEQ multiplex PCR, while TCRdb's copy carries only in-frame clones and drops some. Of about 2.1 million clones listed, around 93% are singletons. As defined, naive CD8 cells were CD45RO-negative and positively selected for CCR7, with terminally differentiated effector memory CD45RA+ cells excluded. The origin of this receptor is a young man in good health. Some clones in this sample may be carry-over from other donors' samples. The sequenced material came from naive CD8+ T cells from PBMCs. This sequence joins TRBV29-1 and TRBJ1-1, with 9 bases identical to TRBD1. The CDR3 region is CSAWTGAPNTEAFF. CDR3 nucleotide sequence: TGCAGCGCGTGGACAGGGGCCCCGAACACTGAGGCTTTCTTT.